A single sample is the source of the 20 T cell receptor beta chains below, sequenced in a study of T cells in tuberculosis. The protocol was immunoSEQ multiplex PCR, while the TCRdb copy is restricted to in-frame clones and leaves out a portion. The sample lists 37,000 or so clones; 94% were seen once. The specimen was PBMCs. All receptors come from a donor aged 10-35 years with latent tuberculosis or without tuberculosis infection. Some clones in this sample may be carry-over from other donors' samples.

The chain carries TRBV7-2 and TRBJ1-2; D is ambiguous. Trimming pared 5 bases from V and 6 bases from J, leaving 10 bases between. This CDR3 spans 12 amino acids. Germline V CDR1 and CDR2: SGHTA, FQGNSA. The CDR3 is CASSPRTDGYTF. CDR3 bases: TGTGCCAGCAGCCCCCGGACTGATGGCTACACCTTC.

The V gene is TRBV6-5, the J gene TRBJ1-1; no clear D gene. V lost 7 bases and J 1 base, leaving 16 bases between the germline ends. The V gene's germline CDR1 is MNHEY and CDR2 SVGAGI. CDR3 length: 15 residues. The CDR3 spells CASTRTLPSNTEAFF. CDR3 nucleotides: TGTGCCAGCACCAGGACTTTGCCCTCGAACACTGAAGCTTTCTTT.

V is TRBV10-1 and J is TRBJ1-1; D possibly corresponds to TRBD1 (5 bases). Looked up from germline, CDR1 is WNHNN and CDR2 is SYGVQD (reference sequence). The ends were cut back, 2 bases at V and 1 base at J, with 11 bases in the middle. The CDR3 sequence is 15 residues long. The CDR3 nucleotides are TGCGCCAGCAGTGAGCAGGGTTTAGAGAACACTGAAGCTTTCTTT. Translating gives CASSEQGLENTEAFF.

The chain joins TRBV14 to TRBJ1-5; 7 bases are shared with TRBD1. The CDR3 covers 16 residues. V lost 0 bases to trimming and J lost 5 bases; unmatched junction nucleotides: 7. From germline, CDR1 is SGHDN and CDR2 FVKESK. The CDR3 sequence is CASSQDARQGHQPQHF. CDR3 nucleotides: TGTGCCAGCAGCCAAGATGCGCGACAGGGACATCAGCCCCAGCATTTT.

The gene calls are TRBV2 and TRBJ1-5; D is unclear. Germline-derived CDR1 and CDR2 are SNHLY and FYNNEI. The CDR3 contains 15 residues. Trimming cost V 6 bases and J 0 bases, with 12 bases left between them. CDR3 sequence (DNA): TGTGCCAGCAGAGAGACGGACTATAGCAATCAGCCCCAGCATTTT. As protein: CASRETDYSNQPQHF.

V and J are TRBV29-1 and TRBJ2-3; 11 bases align to TRBD2. Germline V gene sequence: CDR1 SQVTM, CDR2 ANQGSEA. The trim removed 6 bases at V and 4 bases at J, leaving 6 bases unmatched. This CDR3 has 14 amino acids. This CDR3 is CSVPLAGGADTQYF. For the CDR3, the DNA is TGCAGCGTACCTCTAGCGGGGGGTGCAGATACGCAGTATTTT.

The chain couples TRBV10-3 to TRBJ1-5; TRBD1 might be the D (5 bases). CDR3 size: 15 residues. V was trimmed by 5 bases and J by 9 bases, leaving 20 bases between them. The germline gives CDR1 ENHRY, CDR2 SYGVKD. As DNA, the CDR3 is TGTGCCATCAGTCCGGGGGGGGACGTCGAGGGGCCCCAGCATTTT. Its protein product is CAISPGGDVEGPQHF.

The CDR3 nucleotides read TGTGCCAGCAGAGTAGAGGGTACCAACTCCTACGAGCAGTACGTC. Amino acid sequence: CASRVEGTNSYEQYV. The chain combines TRBV2 with TRBJ2-7, with D tentatively TRBD2 (5 bases). Trimming took 6 bases from V and 0 from J, leaving 15 bases between them. Germline-derived CDR1 and CDR2 are SNHLY and FYNNEI. This CDR3 has 15 amino acids.

J is TRBJ2-2 and V is TRBV27; D is unclear. The germline V gene encodes CDR1 MNHEY and CDR2 SMNVEV (reference sequence). This CDR3 spans 16 amino acids. Trimming removed 2 bases from V and 6 bases from J, with 16 bases in between. In DNA form, the CDR3 reads TGTGCCAGCAGTTTAGGCGGCTCCCGTGTGGCCGGGGAGCTGTTTTTT. Its protein is CASSLGGSRVAGELFF.

The V and J genes are TRBV7-2 and TRBJ2-3, with 7 bases lining up with TRBD2. The germline gives CDR1 SGHTA, CDR2 FQGNSA. Trimming took 5 bases from V and 2 from J; bases not matched to a gene: 4. The CDR3 extends over 14 amino acids. The CDR3 sequence: CASSRGGPTDTQYF. The CDR3 nucleotides are TGTGCCAGCAGCCGCGGGGGACCCACAGATACGCAGTATTTT. Variable domain in full (rest from reference TRBV7-2 and TRBJ2-3): GAGVSQSPSNKVTEKGKDVELRCDPISGHTALYWYRQSLGQGLEFLIYFQGNSAPDKSGLPSDRFSAERTGGSVSTLTIQRTQQEDSAVYLCASSRGGPTDTQYFGPGTRLTVL.

This chain connects TRBV9 to TRBJ2-7; unclear D gene. This CDR3 is built from 15 residues. From germline, CDR1 is SGDLS and CDR2 YYNGEE. Between the trimmed V and J ends, which lost 0 bases and 1 base, there was a span of 11 bases. CDR3 bases: TGTGCCAGCAGCGTAGGAGGAACAAGTTCCTACGAGCAGTACTTC. Translating gives CASSVGGTSSYEQYF.

This chain connects TRBV6-4 to TRBJ2-1; maybe TRBD1 (5 bases). The CDR3 consists of 13 residues. V was cut by 2 bases and J by 3 bases, with 5 bases left in between. Germline V gene lookup returns CDR1 MRHNA and CDR2 SNTAGT. This chain's CDR3 is CASSDDSYNEQFF. The CDR3 nucleotides are TGTGCCAGCAGTGACGACAGCTACAATGAGCAGTTCTTC.

CDR3 sequence reads: CASSSGTANTGELFF. The CDR3 DNA is TGTGCCAGCAGTTCCGGGACAGCGAACACCGGGGAGCTGTTTTTT. The genes are TRBV2 and TRBJ2-2, with 7 positions matching TRBD1. The CDR3 has 15 residues. Trimming removed 5 bases from V and 0 bases from J; junction bases left unmatched: 3. CDR1 and CDR2 (germline): SNHLY, FYNNEI.

This clone appeared a few times. The chain carries TRBV11-2 and TRBJ2-1; TRBD1 matches at 7 bases. Germline lookup yields CDR1 SGHAT and CDR2 FQNNGV. Trimming removed 4 bases from V and 8 bases from J; junction bases left unmatched: 11. There are 15 residues in the CDR3. The CDR3 nucleotides are TGTGCCAGCAGCTCGTGGACAGGAGCGAGCGATGAGCAGTTCTTC. Protein product: CASSSWTGASDEQFF.

The J gene is TRBJ2-7, the V gene TRBV10-3; 8 positions match TRBD1. V was clipped by 6 bases and J by 5 bases; unmatched bases: 6. CDR1 ENHRY and CDR2 SYGVKD come from the germline V gene. This CDR3 is 13 amino acids long. DNA for the CDR3: TGTGCCATCAGGGGGACAGGTTACAACGAGCAGTACTTC. Its translation is CAIRGTGYNEQYF.

V is TRBV18 and J is TRBJ1-5, with 7 bases identical to TRBD1. The CDR3 runs to 16 residues. V lost 0 bases and J lost 5; bases outside the gene matches: 7. Germline V CDR1 and CDR2: KGHSH, LQKENI. The CDR3 nucleotides read TGTGCCAGCTCACCACCTACAGGGACAGAATATCAGCCCCAGCATTTT. Its translation is CASSPPTGTEYQPQHF.

This chain joins TRBV25-1 and TRBJ1-1; D unresolved. This CDR3 contains 12 residues. Germline V CDR1 and CDR2: MGHDK, SYGVNS. Trimming took off 6 bases at V and 7 bases at J, with 12 bases between the two ends. The CDR3, as DNA: TGTGCCAGCAGCCTTGAGGTCGGTGAAGCTTTCTTT. As protein: CASSLEVGEAFF.

The chain carries TRBV28 and TRBJ1-2; 10 bases match TRBD1. The CDR3 totals 15 residues. V was pared by 3 bases and J by 2 bases, with 3 bases of the junction left unmatched. In germline, CDR1 is MDHEN, CDR2 SYDVKM. CDR3 sequence reads: CASSFLGQGNYGYTF. The CDR3 DNA follows: TGTGCCAGCAGTTTCCTGGGACAGGGGAACTATGGCTACACCTTC.

This chain links TRBV30 with TRBJ1-2, with D unclear. The CDR3 length is 15 residues. Trimming left V 1 base short and J 7 bases short, with 19 bases between. The germline CDR1 and CDR2 sequences are GTSNPN and SVGIG (reference sequence). The chain's CDR3 is CAWSDVPGMLSGYTF. CDR3 bases: TGTGCCTGGAGTGACGTCCCGGGGATGTTAAGTGGCTACACCTTC.

This sequence joins TRBV6-4 and TRBJ1-2; D might be TRBD1 (5 bases). The CDR3 loop spans 16 amino acids. From germline, CDR1 is MRHNA and CDR2 SNTAGT. V lost 5 bases to trimming and J lost 8 bases, with 24 bases between them. In nucleotides, the CDR3 is TGTGCCAGCAGTCCGGGTGGGGCGGAGCGCAATCGGGGCTACACCTTC. It specifies CASSPGGAERNRGYTF.